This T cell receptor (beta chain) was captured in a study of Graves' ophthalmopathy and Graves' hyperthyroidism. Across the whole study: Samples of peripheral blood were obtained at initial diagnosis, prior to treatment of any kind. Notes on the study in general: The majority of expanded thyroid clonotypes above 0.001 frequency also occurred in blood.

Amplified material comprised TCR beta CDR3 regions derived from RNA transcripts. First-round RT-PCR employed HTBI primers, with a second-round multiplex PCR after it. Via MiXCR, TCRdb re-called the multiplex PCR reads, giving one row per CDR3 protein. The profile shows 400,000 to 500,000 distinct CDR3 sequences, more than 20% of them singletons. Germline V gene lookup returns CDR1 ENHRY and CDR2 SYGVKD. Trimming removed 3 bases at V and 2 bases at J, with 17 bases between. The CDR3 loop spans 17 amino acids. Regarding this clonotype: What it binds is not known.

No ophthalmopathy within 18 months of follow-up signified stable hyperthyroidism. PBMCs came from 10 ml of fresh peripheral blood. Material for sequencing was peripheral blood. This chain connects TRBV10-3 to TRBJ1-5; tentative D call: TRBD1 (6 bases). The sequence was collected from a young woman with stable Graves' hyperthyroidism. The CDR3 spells CAISDVRQAFGNQPQHF. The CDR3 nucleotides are TGTGCCATCAGTGATGTGAGACAGGCCTTTGGCAATCAGCCCCAGCATTTT.